Listed below are T cell receptor beta chains from one sample, sequenced in a study of tumour-infiltrating T cells in Burkitt lymphoma. Only in-frame clones appear in the TCRdb table, and some are missing; sequencing was by immunoSEQ multiplex PCR. The table has about 1,600 clones, about 18% seen once. Sequencing was performed on tumor tissue. The source is a human donor with diffuse large B-cell lymphoma. CDR3s include the opening cysteine and the closing phenylalanine or tryptophan. The D gene is left open where the match is weak. Some rows mark clone size as missing; the rest say once, few, many or name a class of expanded clone.

clone_size d_call j_call v_call cdr3_nt cdr3_aa
few TRBD1 TRBJ2-1 TRBV13 TGTGCCAGCAGACGTCTTTGGACAGGGAATGAGCAGTTCTTC CASRRLWTGNEQFF
few TRBD1 TRBJ1-1 TRBV6-4 TGTGCCAGCAGTGAAGACTACAGGGGAGGTCGTATGAACACTGAAGCTTTCTTT CASSEDYRGGRMNTEAFF
NA NA TRBJ1-2 TRBV2 TGTGCCAGCAGTGTCGACTATGGCTACACCTTC CASSVDYGYTF
few TRBD2 TRBJ2-2 TRBV29-1 TGTAGCGTCCGCGGTAGGGCGGGAGGGATCACCGGGGAGCTGTTTTTT CSVRGRAGGITGELFF
few NA TRBJ1-5 TRBV19 TGTGCCAGTAGGAAACAAGACAATCAGCCCCAGCATTTT CASRKQDNQPQHF
NA TRBD1 TRBJ1-5 TRBV30 TGTGCCTGGGCCGAACAGGGGACTGGGGCCCAGCATTTT CAWAEQGTGAQHF
NA NA TRBJ1-3 TRBV6-5 TGTGCCAGCACAATGGGCTCTGGAAACACCATATATTTT CASTMGSGNTIYF
few TRBD2 TRBJ2-7 TRBV28 TGTGCCAGCAGTTCAGGGACTAGCGGCTTCTACGAGCAGTACTTC CASSSGTSGFYEQYF
few TRBD1 TRBJ1-1 TRBV5-1 TGCGCCAGCAGCCCCGAGACAGGGGAAGCTTTCTTT CASSPETGEAFF
few TRBD2 TRBJ2-7 TRBV4-3 TGCGCCAGCAGCCAAGATTGGGCGGGAGGGTACGAGCAGTACTTC CASSQDWAGGYEQYF
NA TRBD2 TRBJ2-1 TRBV27 TGTGCCAGCAGCCGAAGACTAGCGGGATTACCCTACAATGAGCAGTTCTTC CASSRRLAGLPYNEQFF
few NA TRBJ2-2 TRBV27 TGTGCCAGCAGTGTAACAAACACCGGGGAGCTGTTTTTT CASSVTNTGELFF
few NA TRBJ2-1 TRBV7-9 TGTGCCAGCAGCCGACACCAGACAGAGCAGTTCTTC CASSRHQTEQFF
NA NA TRBJ1-6 TRBV27 TGTGCCAGCAGTTTAGCCGGGGATTCACCCCTCCACTTT CASSLAGDSPLHF
few NA TRBJ2-2 TRBV7-2 TGTGCCAGCAGCCACAGGCGTACCGGGGAGCTGTTTTTT CASSHRRTGELFF
NA TRBD1 TRBJ1-2 TRBV7-2 TGTGCCAGCAGCTTAGGATGGGACAGGGGGAACTATGGCTACACCTTC CASSLGWDRGNYGYTF
NA NA TRBJ2-3 TRBV5-4 TGTGCCAGCAGCTGGGGGAGTTTGTCCGACACAGATACGCAGTATTTT CASSWGSLSDTDTQYF
few NA TRBJ1-1 TRBV6-1 TGTGCCAGCAGTTCGGTAGGAATGAACACTGAAGCTTTCTTT CASSSVGMNTEAFF
NA NA TRBJ1-2 TRBV6-5 TGTGCCAGCAGCCAACACGGTTATGGCTACACCTTC CASSQHGYGYTF
NA NA TRBJ1-6 TRBV27 TGTGCCAGCAGTGTAGTGTTCTGGTCACCCCTCCACTTT CASSVVFWSPLHF
few TRBD2 TRBJ2-1 TRBV4-3 TGCGCCAGCAGCCAAGAAGTAGCGGGGGTTGGGGGGCAGTTCTTC CASSQEVAGVGGQFF
NA NA TRBJ2-2 TRBV6-6 TGTGCCAGCAGTCCAGCCGGAACCGGGGAGCTGTTTTTT CASSPAGTGELFF
few TRBD2 TRBJ2-1 TRBV19 TGTGCCAGTAGTATGACTAGCGGCTCTTACAATGAGCAGTTCTTC CASSMTSGSYNEQFF
NA NA TRBJ2-7 TRBV19 TGTGCCAGTAGTATAGGAGATAGCGGCTACTACGAGCAGTACTTC CASSIGDSGYYEQYF
NA TRBD1 TRBJ1-4 TRBV18 TGTGCCAGCTCACCGTATGGACAGGGGCCAGAGGTGGAAAAACTGTTTTTT CASSPYGQGPEVEKLFF
few NA TRBJ2-7 TRBV7-2 TGTGCCAGCAGCTTGGACAGTTCCTACGAGCAGTACTTC CASSLDSSYEQYF
NA TRBD1 TRBJ1-5 TRBV18 TGTGCCAGCTCACTGACTGGGACAGCGGACACTAATCAGCCCCAGCATTTT CASSLTGTADTNQPQHF